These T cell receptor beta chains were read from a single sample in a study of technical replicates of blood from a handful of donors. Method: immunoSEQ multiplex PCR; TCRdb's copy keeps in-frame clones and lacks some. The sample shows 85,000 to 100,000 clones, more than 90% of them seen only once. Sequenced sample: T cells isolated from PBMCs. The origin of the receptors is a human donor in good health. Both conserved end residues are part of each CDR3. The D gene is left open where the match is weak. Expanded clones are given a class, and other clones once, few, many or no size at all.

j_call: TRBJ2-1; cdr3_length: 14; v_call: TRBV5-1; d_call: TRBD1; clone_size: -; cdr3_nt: TGCGCCAGCAGCCAGGGACAGGGCTACAATGAGCAGTTCTTC; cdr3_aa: CASSQGQGYNEQFF
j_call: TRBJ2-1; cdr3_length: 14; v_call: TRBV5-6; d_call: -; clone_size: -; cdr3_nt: TGTGCCAGCAGCTTGGGGCTCCAGGACAATGAGCAGTTCTTC; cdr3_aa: CASSLGLQDNEQFF
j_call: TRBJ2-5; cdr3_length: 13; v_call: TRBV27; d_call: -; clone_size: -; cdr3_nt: TGTGCCAGCAGTTTCGGGTACCAAGAGACCCAGTACTTC; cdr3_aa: CASSFGYQETQYF
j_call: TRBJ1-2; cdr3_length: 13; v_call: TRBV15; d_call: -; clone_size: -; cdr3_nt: TGTGCCACCAGCAGAGATTCGAGTTATGGCTACACCTTC; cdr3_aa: CATSRDSSYGYTF
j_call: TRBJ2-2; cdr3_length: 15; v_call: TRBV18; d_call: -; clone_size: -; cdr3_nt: TGTGCCAGCTCACAGGTAGCCGATATGGCCGGGGAGCTGTTTTTT; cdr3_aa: CASSQVADMAGELFF
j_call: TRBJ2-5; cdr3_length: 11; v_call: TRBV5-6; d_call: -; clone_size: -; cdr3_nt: TGTGCCAGCAGCCGAGGACATTCCCAGTACTTC; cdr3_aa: CASSRGHSQYF
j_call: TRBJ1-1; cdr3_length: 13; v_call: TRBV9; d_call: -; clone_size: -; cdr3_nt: TGTGCCAGCAGCGTAGTTTCCGGGGATGAGGCTTTCTTT; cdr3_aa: CASSVVSGDEAFF
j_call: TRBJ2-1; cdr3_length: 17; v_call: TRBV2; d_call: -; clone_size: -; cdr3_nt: TGTGCCAGCAAAGAAGGGGTGACAGGCCCCCAGTACAATGAGCAGTTCTTC; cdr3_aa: CASKEGVTGPQYNEQFF
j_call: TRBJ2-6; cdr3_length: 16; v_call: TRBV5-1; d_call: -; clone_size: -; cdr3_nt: TGCGCCAGCAGCTTGGCAGGGTCCTCTGGGGCCAACGTCCTGACTTTC; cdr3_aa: CASSLAGSSGANVLTF
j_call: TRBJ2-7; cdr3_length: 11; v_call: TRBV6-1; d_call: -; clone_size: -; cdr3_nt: TGTGCCAGCAGTGACGTCTACGAGCAGTACTTC; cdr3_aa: CASSDVYEQYF
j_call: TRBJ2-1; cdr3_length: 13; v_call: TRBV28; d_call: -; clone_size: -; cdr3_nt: TGTGCCAGCAGTTTACTTCGTGAGGTCGAGCAGTTCTTC; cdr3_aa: CASSLLREVEQFF
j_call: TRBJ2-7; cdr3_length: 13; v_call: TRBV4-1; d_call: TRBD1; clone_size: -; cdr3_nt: TGCGCCAGCAGCCAACAAGACAGGGGTGAGCAGTACTTC; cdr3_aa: CASSQQDRGEQYF
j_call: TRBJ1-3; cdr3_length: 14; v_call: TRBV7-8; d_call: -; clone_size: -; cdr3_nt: TGTGCCAGCAGCTTAGGGTACTTTGGAAACACCATATATTTT; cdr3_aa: CASSLGYFGNTIYF
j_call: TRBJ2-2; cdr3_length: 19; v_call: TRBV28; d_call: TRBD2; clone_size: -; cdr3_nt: TGTGCCAGCAGTTTCCCCCTTCATCTAGCGGGGGGAAACACCGGGGAGCTGTTTTTT; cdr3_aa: CASSFPLHLAGGNTGELFF
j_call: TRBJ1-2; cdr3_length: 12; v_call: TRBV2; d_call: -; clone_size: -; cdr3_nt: TGTGCCAGCAGCGACCTCGGGTACGGCTACACCTTC; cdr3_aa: CASSDLGYGYTF
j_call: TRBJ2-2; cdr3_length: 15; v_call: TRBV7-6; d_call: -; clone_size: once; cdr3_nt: TGTGCCAGCAGCCCGATCCCCGGGGTGCACGGGGAGCTGTTTTTT; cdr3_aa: CASSPIPGVHGELFF
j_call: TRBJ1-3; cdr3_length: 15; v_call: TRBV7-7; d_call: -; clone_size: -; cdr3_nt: TGTGCTAGCAGCCTAGGCCCTAGCTCTGGAAACACCATATATTTT; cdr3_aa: CASSLGPSSGNTIYF
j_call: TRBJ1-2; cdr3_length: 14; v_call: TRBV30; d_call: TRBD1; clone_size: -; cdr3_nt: TGTGCCTGGAGTTTAAGGGGGCAAGGCTATGGCTACACCTTC; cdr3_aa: CAWSLRGQGYGYTF
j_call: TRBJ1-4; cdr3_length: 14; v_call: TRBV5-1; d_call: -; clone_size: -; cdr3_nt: TGCGCCAGCAGCGACCCCCCGGGATTGGAAAAACTGTTTTTT; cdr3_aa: CASSDPPGLEKLFF
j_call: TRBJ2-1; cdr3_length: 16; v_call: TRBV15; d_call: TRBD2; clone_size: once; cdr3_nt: TGTGCCACCAGCGGGGGTCAGCGGGGGAGATACAATGAGCAGTTCTTC; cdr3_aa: CATSGGQRGRYNEQFF
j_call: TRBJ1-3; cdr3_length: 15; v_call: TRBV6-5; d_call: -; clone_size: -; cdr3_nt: TGTGCCAGCAGGAGACAACAGGGAGCTGGAAACACCATATATTTT; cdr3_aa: CASRRQQGAGNTIYF
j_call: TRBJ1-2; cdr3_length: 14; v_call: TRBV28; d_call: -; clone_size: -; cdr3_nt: TGTGCCAGTTCGCCGGGTGTCCCGGTGTCTGGCTACACCTTC; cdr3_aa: CASSPGVPVSGYTF
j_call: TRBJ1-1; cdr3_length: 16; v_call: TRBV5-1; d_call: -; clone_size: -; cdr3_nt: TGCGCCAGCAGCTTCTTGGCAGGGACTATGAACACTGAAGCTTTCTTT; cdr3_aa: CASSFLAGTMNTEAFF
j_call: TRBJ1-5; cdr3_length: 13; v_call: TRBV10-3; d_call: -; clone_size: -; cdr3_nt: TGTGCCAGTCCAAGACAGTTCAATCAGCCCCAGCATTTT; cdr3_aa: CASPRQFNQPQHF
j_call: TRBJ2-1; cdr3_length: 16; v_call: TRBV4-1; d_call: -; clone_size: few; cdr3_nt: TGCGCCAGCAGCCAAGACGACAGAGATTCCTACAATGAGCAGTTCTTC; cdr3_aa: CASSQDDRDSYNEQFF
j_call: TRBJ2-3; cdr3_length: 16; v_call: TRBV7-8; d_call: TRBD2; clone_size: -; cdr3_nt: TGTGCCAGCAGCCCTAGCCGTAGCGGGAGCACAGATACGCAGTATTTT; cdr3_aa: CASSPSRSGSTDTQYF
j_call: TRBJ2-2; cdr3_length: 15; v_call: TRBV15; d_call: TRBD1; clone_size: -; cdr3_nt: TGTGCCACCAGCAGGGGGGACAGGAACACCGGGGAGCTGTTTTTT; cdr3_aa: CATSRGDRNTGELFF
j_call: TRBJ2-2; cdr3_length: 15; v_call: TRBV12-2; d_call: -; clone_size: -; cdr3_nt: TGTGCAAGTCGCTTAGTACTAGCAGCCACCGGGGAGCTGTTTTTT; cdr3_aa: CASRLVLAATGELFF
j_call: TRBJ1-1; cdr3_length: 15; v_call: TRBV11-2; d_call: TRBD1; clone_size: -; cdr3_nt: TGTGCCAGCAGCACCCGGACAGGGACGAACACTGAAGCTTTCTTT; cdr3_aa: CASSTRTGTNTEAFF
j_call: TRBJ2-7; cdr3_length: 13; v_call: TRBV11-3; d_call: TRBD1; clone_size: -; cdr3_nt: TGTGCCAGCAGCGACGGGACAGGCTACGAGCAGTACTTC; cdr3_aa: CASSDGTGYEQYF
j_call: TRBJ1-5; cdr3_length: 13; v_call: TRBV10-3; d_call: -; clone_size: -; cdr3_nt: TGTGCCATCAGTACCCAGGCCAATCAGCCCCAGCATTTT; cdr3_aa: CAISTQANQPQHF
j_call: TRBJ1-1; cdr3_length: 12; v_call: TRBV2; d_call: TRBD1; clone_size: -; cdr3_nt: TGTGCCAGCAGCCGGGACAGCTTTGAAGCTTTCTTT; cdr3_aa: CASSRDSFEAFF
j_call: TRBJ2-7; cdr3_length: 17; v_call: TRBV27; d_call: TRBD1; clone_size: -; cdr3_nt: TGTGCCAGCAGTTTAGGCCGGGACAGGTTAACTGGGGACGAGCAGTACTTC; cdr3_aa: CASSLGRDRLTGDEQYF
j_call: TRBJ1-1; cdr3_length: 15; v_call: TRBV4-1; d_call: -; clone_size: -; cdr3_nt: TGCGCCAGCAGCCCCGGGACAAAGCCGAACACTGAAGCTTTCTTT; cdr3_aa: CASSPGTKPNTEAFF
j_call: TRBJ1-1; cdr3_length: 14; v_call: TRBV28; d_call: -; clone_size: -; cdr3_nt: TGTGCCAGCAGTTTGGATCAGGGGATTCGTTCAGCTTTCTTT; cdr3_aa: CASSLDQGIRSAFF
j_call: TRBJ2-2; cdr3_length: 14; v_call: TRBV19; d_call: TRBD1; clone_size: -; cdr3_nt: TGTGCCAGTAGTTGGACAGGGGACACCGGGGAGCTGTTTTTT; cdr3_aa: CASSWTGDTGELFF
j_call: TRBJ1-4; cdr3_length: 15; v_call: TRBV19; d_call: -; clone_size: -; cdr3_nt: TGTGCCAGTAGTATTGGGGCAGGGAAAGGGGAAAAACTGTTTTTT; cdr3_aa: CASSIGAGKGEKLFF
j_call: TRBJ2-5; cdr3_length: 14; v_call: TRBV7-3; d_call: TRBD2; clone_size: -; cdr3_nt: TGTGCCAGCAGCCCTTGGGGGGGTAAAGAGACCCAGTACTTC; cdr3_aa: CASSPWGGKETQYF